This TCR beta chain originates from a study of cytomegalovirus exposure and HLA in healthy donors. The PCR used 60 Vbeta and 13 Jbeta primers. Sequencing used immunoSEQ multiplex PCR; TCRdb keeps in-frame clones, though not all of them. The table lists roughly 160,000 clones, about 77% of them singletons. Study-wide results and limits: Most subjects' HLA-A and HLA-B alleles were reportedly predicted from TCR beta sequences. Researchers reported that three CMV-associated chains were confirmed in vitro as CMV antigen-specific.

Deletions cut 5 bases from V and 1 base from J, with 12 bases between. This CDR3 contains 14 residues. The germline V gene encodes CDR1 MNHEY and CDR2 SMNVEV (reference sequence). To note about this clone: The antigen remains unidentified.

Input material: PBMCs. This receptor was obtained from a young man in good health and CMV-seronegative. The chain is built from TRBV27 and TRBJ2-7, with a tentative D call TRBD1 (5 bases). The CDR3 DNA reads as TGTGCCAGCAGTCCTCGACAGAAATCCTACGAGCAGTACTTC. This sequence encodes CASSPRQKSYEQYF.